This T cell receptor beta chain was identified in a study of T cells expressing NK-cell markers. Across the whole study: The eight sequenced donors comprised seven who were HCMV-seropositive and one who was seronegative. Study findings and constraints: There were a handful of donors in whom these clonotypes also led the CD3+CD56-NKG2C+ fraction.

TCRdb re-called the 5' RACE reads and shows each CDR3 protein once, DNA omitted. In all, the sample yields some 280,000 distinct CDR3 sequences. As regards this clonotype: Its antigen remains unknown.

CDR3 length: 13 amino acids. Germline V CDR1 and CDR2: SGHVS, FQNEAQ. Input material: blood T cells: a sorted CD56 or NKG2C T cell subset, CD4+ or CD8+ T cells, or bulk PBMC T cells (not recorded which). This chain links TRBV7-8 with TRBJ1-6. The clonotype originates from a man younger than 35 in good health. Here the CDR3 reads CASSLVSNSPLHF.